This passage covers 10 T cell receptor beta chains from one sample sequenced in a study of T cell changes during pregnancy in multiple sclerosis (dated by TCRdb to the late 2010s). Library preparation employed the immunoSEQ multiplex PCR assay. Entries here come from immuneACCESS through TCRdb and include only in-frame sequences with V and J called. Some clones fail to appear in such tables; in the studies checked, an unresolved V gene covers under half of the shortfall, and the cause of the remainder is unknown. A total of 40,000 or so clones appear in this sample, 90% to 95% of them only once. The ten largest make up around 1.2% of the sample. Sequences were derived from peripheral blood, sampled before pregnancy. The receptors stem from a female donor with multiple sclerosis, enrolled in a pregnancy study.

V gene TRBV7-4 combines with J gene TRBJ1-1, with D perhaps TRBD1 (5 bases). V was trimmed by 2 bases and J by 4 bases, leaving 17 bases between them. From germline, CDR1 is SGHVT and CDR2 SQSDAQ. This CDR3 region has 16 residues. The CDR3 DNA reads TGTGCCAGCAGCTTATTTTGGGGGGAGGGGAGCACTGAAGCTTTCTTT. Translating gives CASSLFWGEGSTEAFF.

This rearrangement joins TRBV5-1 to TRBJ2-7; possible D gene TRBD2, 5 bases. Germline V gene data show CDR1 as SGHRS and CDR2 as YFSETQ. This CDR3 contains 14 residues. The ends were cut back, 4 bases at V and 2 bases at J, with 13 bases in the middle. DNA of the CDR3: TGCGCCAGCAGCACCGGACTGAACACCTACGAGCAGTACTTC. It translates to CASSTGLNTYEQYF. Looking up the rest from reference TRBV5-1 and TRBJ2-7 gives the full variable domain: KAGVTQTPRYLIKTRGQQVTLSCSPISGHRSVSWYQQTPGQGLQFLFEYFSETQRNKGNFPGRFSGRQFSNSRSEMNVSTLELGDSALYLCASSTGLNTYEQYFGPGTRLTVT.

This chain joins TRBV5-4 and TRBJ2-1; D is uncertain. V was trimmed by 0 bases and J by 7 bases, leaving 8 bases between them. CDR1 SGHNT and CDR2 YYREEE come from the germline V gene (reference sequence). The CDR3 has 13 amino acids. CDR3 protein: CASSLENSNEQFF. The CDR3 nucleotides are TGTGCCAGCAGCTTGGAAAATTCAAATGAGCAGTTCTTC.

The chain combines TRBV11-2 with TRBJ2-4, with TRBD1 matching 10 bases. J was trimmed by 4 bases and V by 5 bases; bases with no gene match: 5. This CDR3 is 15 amino acids long. CDR1 and CDR2 from the germline V gene are SGHAT and FQNNGV. Here the CDR3 DNA reads TGTGCCAGCAGCGTCCAGGGACAGGGGAAAAACATTCAGTACTTC. Protein: CASSVQGQGKNIQYF.

J is TRBJ1-2 and V is TRBV6-6; 7 bases agree with TRBD1. V lost 4 bases, J lost 7 bases, and 9 bases stayed unmatched. This CDR3 spans 14 amino acids. CDR1 and CDR2 (germline): MNHNY, SVGAGI (reference sequence). CDR3 DNA sequence: TGTGCCAGCAGTTCTCATACAGGGGTTGGTGGCTACACCTTC. It yields the protein CASSSHTGVGGYTF.

This chain links TRBV7-3 with TRBJ2-3; TRBD2 agrees at 10 bases. The trim removed 8 bases at V and 4 bases at J, leaving 6 bases unmatched. The germline gives CDR1 SGHTA, CDR2 FQGTGA. The CDR3 covers 14 residues. CDR3 sequence: CASRTSGDADTQYF. For the CDR3, the DNA is TGTGCCAGCCGGACTAGCGGAGACGCAGATACGCAGTATTTT.

For the CDR3, the DNA is TGTGCCAGTGGACAGGGGGTAGTAACCGGGGAGCTGTTTTTT. It translates to CASGQGVVTGELFF. This chain connects TRBV10-3 to TRBJ2-2, with 10 positions matching TRBD1. The trim removed 10 bases at V and 5 bases at J, leaving 7 bases unmatched. The CDR3 is made up of 14 amino acids. The V gene's germline CDR1 is ENHRY and CDR2 SYGVKD.

The rearrangement links TRBV11-2 to TRBJ2-7; 9 nucleotides align to TRBD1. Per the germline V gene, CDR1 is SGHAT and CDR2 is FQNNGV. V shed 4 bases and J 6 bases; nucleotides not matched to a gene: 7. The CDR3 spans 14 residues. The CDR3 loop reads CASSSDRGPLEQYF. In DNA, the CDR3 is TGTGCCAGCAGCTCGGACAGGGGCCCCCTCGAGCAGTACTTC.

This clone was detected only once. The chain couples TRBV7-2 to TRBJ2-1; no definite D call. The CDR3 runs 13 residues. The V gene's germline CDR1 is SGHTA and CDR2 FQGNSA. The V and J ends lost 2 bases and 7 bases respectively, with 9 bases between them. CDR3 sequence (DNA): TGTGCCAGCAGCTTATATAGCATGAATGAGCAGTTCTTC. Translation: CASSLYSMNEQFF. The whole variable domain, remainder taken from reference TRBV7-2 and TRBJ2-1, is GAGVSQSPSNKVTEKGKDVELRCDPISGHTALYWYRQSLGQGLEFLIYFQGNSAPDKSGLPSDRFSAERTGGSVSTLTIQRTQQEDSAVYLCASSLYSMNEQFFGPGTRLTVL.

Only a few counts were recorded for this clone. J is TRBJ1-1 and V is TRBV7-7, with D unclear. Germline CDR1 and CDR2: SSHAT and FNYEAQ (reference sequence). Trimming stripped 5 bases from V and 1 base from J, with 2 bases between. CDR3 length: 11 residues. The CDR3: CASSQNTEAFF. Written as DNA, the CDR3 is TGTGCCAGCAGCCAGAACACTGAAGCTTTCTTT.